Following are 30 T cell receptor beta chains from one sample sequenced in a study of blood T cell repertoires in COVID-19. Method: immunoSEQ multiplex PCR; TCRdb's copy keeps in-frame clones and lacks some. The profile covers some 160,000 clones, with around 86% appearing a single time and just over 2.5% taken by the ten largest. Sequenced material: peripheral blood. These receptors were collected from a woman of 80 years or more with COVID-19, enrolled during active disease.

The chain joins TRBV2 to TRBJ1-2, with 10 bases matching TRBD1. Germline trimming cut 8 bases from V and 4 bases from J; bases unmatched to any gene: 7. The CDR3 runs to 14 residues. Germline assignment: CDR1 SNHLY and CDR2 FYNNEI. CDR3 residues: CASDRDRGVYGYTF. CDR3 sequence (DNA): TGTGCCAGCGACCGGGACAGGGGTGTCTATGGCTACACCTTC.

This sequence joins TRBV6-2 or TRBV6-3 and TRBJ1-1; the D gene is possibly TRBD1 (5 bases). Germline V CDR1 and CDR2: MNHEY, SVGEGT. Trimming shortened V by 4 bases and J by 2 bases, and 8 bases separated the two germline ends. The CDR3 is 13 amino acids. CDR3 amino acids: CASSFTGNTEAFF. CDR3 coding DNA: TGTGCCAGCAGTTTCACAGGTAACACTGAAGCTTTCTTT.

The V gene is TRBV6-4, the J gene TRBJ2-3; D possibly corresponds to TRBD2 (6 bases). The germline gives CDR1 MRHNA, CDR2 SNTAGT. This CDR3 is built from 12 residues. The germline V and J ends were trimmed by 0 bases and 13 bases, with 11 bases remaining between them. CDR3 protein: CASSDSMGRKYF. The CDR3 region has the DNA TGTGCCAGCAGTGACTCGATGGGGAGGAAGTATTTT.

In this sample, this clone turned up many times. V usage is TRBV5-1 and J usage is TRBJ2-1; D remains ambiguous. Trimming pared 4 bases from V and 0 bases from J, leaving 14 bases between. The CDR3 runs 16 residues. Per the germline V gene, CDR1 is SGHRS and CDR2 is YFSETQ. For the CDR3, the DNA is TGCGCCAGCAGCCCTACGTCGAGGAGCTCCTACAATGAGCAGTTCTTC. Translation: CASSPTSRSSYNEQFF.

This clone showed up just once. The rearrangement joins TRBV12-2 to TRBJ2-7; TRBD2 was called by the table and not checked on the DNA. TRBV12-2 has pseudogene status. The CDR3 loop spans 18 amino acids. DNA for the CDR3: TGTGCAAGTCGCTTAAAACCGGGACTAGCGGTTCATTCCTACGAGCAGTACTTC. This translates into CASRLKPGLAVHSYEQYF.

The rearrangement uses TRBV6-2 or TRBV6-3 and TRBJ2-5, with D possibly matching TRBD2 (7 bases). Trimming stripped 4 bases from V and 5 bases from J, with 20 bases between. This CDR3 comprises 16 residues. Germline V gene data show CDR1 as MNHEY and CDR2 as SVGEGT. CDR3: CASSSLWGGQEETQYF. The CDR3 nucleotides read TGTGCCAGCAGTTCCCTTTGGGGGGGGCAGGAGGAGACCCAGTACTTC.

The rearrangement links TRBV7-2 to TRBJ2-7; D remains ambiguous. This CDR3 comprises 13 residues. Trimming took 3 bases from V and 3 from J, leaving 9 bases between them. Germline V gives CDR1 SGHTA, CDR2 FQGNSA. This CDR3 reads CASSFDDFYEQYF. In DNA, the CDR3 is TGTGCCAGCAGCTTCGACGACTTCTACGAGCAGTACTTC.

The V call is TRBV27, the J call TRBJ2-4; D is possibly TRBD2 (6 bases). Germline V lookup: CDR1 MNHEY, CDR2 SMNVEV (reference sequence). V was cut by 5 bases and J by 7 bases, with 15 bases left in between. The CDR3 extends over 14 amino acids. This CDR3 reads CASSPAGKGNIQYF. CDR3 nucleotides: TGTGCCAGCAGTCCCGCGGGGAAAGGGAACATTCAGTACTTC.

This chain connects TRBV10-3 to TRBJ1-1; D is uncertain. Trimming pared 6 bases from V and 1 base from J, leaving 12 bases between. The germline V gene encodes CDR1 ENHRY and CDR2 SYGVKD. There are 14 residues in the CDR3. In DNA, the CDR3 is TGTGCCATCAGCACCAACAGCGGGAACACTGAAGCTTTCTTT. This translates into CAISTNSGNTEAFF.

The V and J genes are TRBV25-1 and TRBJ1-4; TRBD1 might be the D (6 bases). This CDR3 region has 15 residues. Germline V CDR1 and CDR2: MGHDK, SYGVNS. V dropped 5 bases and J dropped 4 bases, with 14 bases sitting between them. CDR3 bases: TGTGCCAGCAGTACCAACAGGGCGAATAATGAAAAACTGTTTTTT. Amino acid sequence: CASSTNRANNEKLFF. Variable domain in full (rest from reference TRBV25-1 and TRBJ1-4): EADIYQTPRYLVIGTGKKITLECSQTMGHDKMYWYQQDPGMELHLIHYSYGVNSTEKGDLSSESTVSRIRTEHFPLTLESARPSHTSQYLCASSTNRANNEKLFFGSGTQLSVL.

This clone has a single count. V gene TRBV3-1 (or the pseudogene TRBV3-2) combines with J gene TRBJ1-2; 7 bases map to TRBD1. CDR1 is LGHDT and CDR2 is YNNKEL in the germline V gene (reference sequence). V was clipped by 4 bases and J by 4 bases; unmatched bases: 3. The CDR3 contains 13 residues. The CDR3 nucleotides are TGTGCCAGCAGCCGGGGACAGTTCTATGGCTACACCTTC. As protein: CASSRGQFYGYTF.

The gene calls are TRBV28 and TRBJ2-3; 9 bases map to TRBD2. The CDR3 sequence is 15 residues long. V shed 5 bases, J shed 1 base, and the junction held 4 bases outside the gene matches. Per the germline V gene, CDR1 is MDHEN and CDR2 is SYDVKM. CDR3 sequence reads: CASSDRTSGTDTQYF. CDR3 in DNA: TGTGCCAGCAGTGACCGGACTAGCGGCACAGATACGCAGTATTTT.

The J gene is TRBJ1-5, the V gene TRBV27, with D unresolved. Germline V CDR1 and CDR2: MNHEY, SMNVEV (reference sequence). V lost 4 bases, J lost 0 bases, and 13 bases lay in between. The length of the CDR3 is 16 residues. CDR3 DNA sequence: TGTGCCAGCAGTTCCTCTCCAGGCTTTAGCAATCAGCCCCAGCATTTT. Protein: CASSSSPGFSNQPQHF.

The chain has TRBV15 and TRBJ2-7; tentative D call: TRBD2 (6 bases). Germline V lookup: CDR1 LNHNV, CDR2 YYDKDF (reference sequence). The CDR3 loop spans 15 amino acids. The V end lost 0 bases, the J end lost 2 bases, and 11 bases lay between the germline ends. This chain's CDR3 is CATSREVAEAYEQYF. The CDR3 DNA reads as TGTGCCACCAGCAGAGAAGTAGCGGAGGCCTACGAGCAGTACTTC.

The chain recombines TRBV19 with TRBJ1-2; 9 bases match TRBD1. Germline CDR1 reads LNHDA; CDR2 reads SQIVND (reference sequence). The CDR3 has 16 amino acids. Trimming took 7 bases from V and 5 from J; bases not matched to a gene: 14. The CDR3 spells CASTRESGTGIYGYTF. The CDR3 region has the DNA TGTGCCAGTACCCGAGAGTCGGGGACAGGGATTTATGGCTACACCTTC.

This chain joins TRBV6-6 and TRBJ2-1, with D tentatively TRBD2 (5 bases). The CDR3 length is 13 residues. The germline gives CDR1 MNHNY, CDR2 SVGAGI (reference sequence). Between the trimmed V and J ends, which lost 11 bases and 4 bases, there was a span of 15 bases. CDR3 coding DNA: TGTGCCCTCGGGGAGTCGATATACAATGAGCAGTTCTTC. Translation gives CALGESIYNEQFF.

This chain connects TRBV19 to TRBJ2-3; 10 bases agree with TRBD1. The CDR3 is 16 amino acids. Germline values: CDR1 LNHDA, CDR2 SQIVND (reference sequence). V lost 6 bases, J lost 5 bases, and 11 bases stayed unmatched. The CDR3 bases are TGTGCCAGTAGGGACAGGGGGAGCGGGAAGCGAGATACGCAGTATTTT. Protein product: CASRDRGSGKRDTQYF.

CDR3 coding DNA: TGTGCCAGCAGCCATGACAGGGATCAGCCCCAGCATTTT. It encodes CASSHDRDQPQHF. The chain recombines TRBV11-1 with TRBJ1-5; TRBD1 matches at 7 bases. The germline gives CDR1 SGHAT, CDR2 FQDESV (reference sequence). This CDR3 spans 13 amino acids. Losses at the gene ends were 5 bases for V and 5 bases for J; bases not matched to a gene: 3.

This clone showed up just once. The chain employs TRBV3-1 (or the pseudogene TRBV3-2) and TRBJ2-7; 7 bases are a match to TRBD2. V lost 4 bases and J lost 2; bases outside the gene matches: 11. Germline V gene data show CDR1 as LGHDT and CDR2 as YNNKEL (reference sequence). This CDR3 is built from 16 residues. CDR3 loop: CASSLGGRLKTYEQYF. The DNA of the CDR3 is TGTGCCAGCAGCCTGGGAGGGAGACTGAAGACCTACGAGCAGTACTTC.

This chain connects TRBV9 to TRBJ1-1; 7 positions agree with TRBD1. The CDR3 contains 16 residues. Germline assignment: CDR1 SGDLS and CDR2 YYNGEE. Trimming cost V 0 bases and J 7 bases; bases outside gene matches: 12. CDR3 DNA sequence: TGTGCCAGCAGCGTAGCGCCAGGGACAGAAGTGCTTGAAGCTTTCTTT. Amino acids: CASSVAPGTEVLEAFF.

The chain has TRBV5-1 and TRBJ2-2; 10 bases line up with TRBD2. The V gene's germline CDR1 is SGHRS and CDR2 YFSETQ. CDR3 length: 16 residues. Trimming at V came to 4 bases and at J to 4 bases, leaving 7 bases not matched to a gene. In DNA form, the CDR3 reads TGCGCCAGCAGCGGAGTAGCGGGAGGTGGCACCGGGGAGCTGTTTTTT. Encoded protein: CASSGVAGGGTGELFF. Full variable domain (remainder filled in from reference TRBV5-1 and TRBJ2-2): KAGVTQTPRYLIKTRGQQVTLSCSPISGHRSVSWYQQTPGQGLQFLFEYFSETQRNKGNFPGRFSGRQFSNSRSEMNVSTLELGDSALYLCASSGVAGGGTGELFFGEGSRLTVL.

This clone occurred once. The V and J genes are TRBV6-6 and TRBJ1-2; no reliable D call. Germline-derived CDR1 and CDR2 are MNHNY and SVGAGI (reference sequence). The CDR3 loop spans 14 amino acids. V lost 7 bases and J lost 4, with 16 bases in between. CDR3 sequence: CASTSWESSYGYTF. DNA of the CDR3: TGTGCCAGCACCTCATGGGAGAGTTCCTATGGCTACACCTTC.

The J gene is TRBJ1-1, the V gene TRBV6-5; D might be TRBD1 (6 bases). The germline gives CDR1 MNHEY, CDR2 SVGAGI. V was shortened by 6 bases and J by 7 bases, with 18 bases between the two germline ends. The CDR3 is 14 residues long. This chain's CDR3 is CASSGGITGLEAFF. The CDR3 DNA reads TGTGCCAGCAGCGGCGGCATTACAGGGCTTGAAGCTTTCTTT.

The chain employs TRBV5-1 and TRBJ1-6; possibly TRBD1 for D (5 bases). V gave up 3 bases and J gave up 8 bases, with 18 bases separating them. Germline loops: CDR1 SGHRS, CDR2 YFSETQ. The CDR3 totals 16 residues. The CDR3 DNA reads as TGCGCCAGCAGCTCGGGGGGTTTCAGAGTGGATTCACCCCTCCACTTT. It translates to CASSSGGFRVDSPLHF.

This clone was observed a single time. The chain recombines TRBV2 with TRBJ1-1; 8 bases align to TRBD1. The CDR3 has 13 amino acids. J was trimmed by 4 bases and V by 7 bases; bases with no gene match: 5. CDR1 and CDR2 (germline): SNHLY, FYNNEI. The CDR3 sequence is CASKRQGSTEAFF. CDR3 coding DNA: TGTGCCAGCAAGAGACAGGGGAGCACTGAAGCTTTCTTT.

The genes are TRBV27 and TRBJ1-1; 7 nucleotides line up with TRBD1. The CDR3 consists of 14 residues. Per the germline V gene, CDR1 is MNHEY and CDR2 is SMNVEV (reference sequence). The junction had 6 bases not matched to a gene; V was cut back by 6 bases and J by 2 bases. CDR3 amino acids: CASSYRGPNTEAFF. Here the CDR3 DNA reads TGTGCCAGCAGCTACAGGGGCCCCAACACTGAAGCTTTCTTT.

The gene calls are TRBV5-4 and TRBJ1-2; no clear D. The CDR3 contains 12 residues. V gave up 0 bases and J gave up 8 bases, with 8 bases separating them. Germline assignment: CDR1 SGHNT and CDR2 YYREEE (reference sequence). The CDR3 sequence is CASSLGEVGYTF. For the CDR3, the DNA is TGTGCCAGCAGCTTGGGCGAGGTCGGCTACACCTTC.

This sequence joins TRBV11-2 and TRBJ1-6; D not resolved. Germline V CDR1 and CDR2: SGHAT, FQNNGV. Trimming took 5 bases from V and 9 from J, leaving 14 bases between them. The CDR3 extends over 14 amino acids. CDR3 DNA: TGTGCCAGCAGCCGCCCGGGGTATGGTTCACCCCTCCACTTT. Residues: CASSRPGYGSPLHF. The variable domain in full, with the rest retrieved from reference TRBV11-2 and TRBJ1-6, is EAGVAQSPRYKIIEKRQSVAFWCNPISGHATLYWYQQILGQGPKLLIQFQNNGVVDDSQLPKDRFSAERLKGVDSTLKIQPAKLEDSAVYLCASSRPGYGSPLHFGNGTRLTVT.

The chain joins TRBV6-2 or TRBV6-3 to TRBJ2-2, with TRBD1 identical over 8 bases. The germline CDR1 and CDR2 sequences are MNHEY and SVGEGT. The CDR3 has 15 residues. V was pared by 4 bases and J by 5 bases, with 6 bases of the junction left unmatched. The CDR3 DNA reads as TGTGCCAGCAGTTTTGGACAGGGATGGACCGGGGAGCTGTTTTTT. Its protein is CASSFGQGWTGELFF.

This clone occurred once. This sequence joins TRBV3-1 (or the pseudogene TRBV3-2) and TRBJ2-7, with a possible D match to TRBD1 (6 bases). Germline CDR1 and CDR2: LGHDT and YNNKEL (reference sequence). This CDR3 contains 15 residues. Trimming took off 4 bases at V and 1 base at J, with 14 bases between the two ends. Here the CDR3 reads CASSRAGTPSYEQYF. In nucleotides, the CDR3 is TGTGCCAGCAGCCGGGCCGGGACACCATCCTACGAGCAGTACTTC.